A selection of T cell receptor beta chains follows, all from one sample in a study of blood T cell repertoires in COVID-19. The data were produced by immunoSEQ multiplex PCR, yet TCRdb's version contains in-frame clones alone and is incomplete. The sample lists fewer than 200,000 clones; over 85% were seen once. Material for sequencing was peripheral blood. These receptors came from a woman in her fifties or sixties with acute or convalescent COVID-19. CDR3s include the opening cysteine and the closing phenylalanine or tryptophan. D genes are given only for firm matches. Size values are once, few and many counts, or a class for expanded clones, and some rows have none.

clone size: -; D gene: -; J gene: TRBJ2-3; V gene: TRBV7-2; CDR3 protein: CASSLDSRRTDTQYF; CDR3 DNA: TGTGCCAGCAGCTTAGATTCCCGGCGGACAGATACGCAGTATTTT
clone size: -; D gene: TRBD1; J gene: TRBJ1-4; V gene: TRBV2; CDR3 protein: CASIFSQGEEKLFF; CDR3 DNA: TGTGCCAGCATTTTTTCTCAGGGGGAAGAAAAACTGTTTTTT
clone size: -; D gene: -; J gene: TRBJ1-2; V gene: TRBV24-1; CDR3 protein: CATSDLTVDYGYTF; CDR3 DNA: TGTGCCACCAGTGATTTAACGGTAGACTATGGCTACACCTTC
clone size: -; D gene: -; J gene: TRBJ1-5; V gene: TRBV2; CDR3 protein: CASSFLSGYQPQHF; CDR3 DNA: TGTGCCAGCAGTTTTCTCTCGGGGTACCAGCCCCAGCATTTT
clone size: -; D gene: -; J gene: TRBJ1-2; V gene: TRBV27; CDR3 protein: CASRVSGNYGYTF; CDR3 DNA: TGTGCCAGCAGGGTTTCAGGGAACTATGGCTACACCTTC
clone size: few; D gene: -; J gene: TRBJ1-5; V gene: TRBV3-1/TRBV3-2; CDR3 protein: CASSQDEIPSNQPQHF; CDR3 DNA: TGTGCCAGCAGCCAAGATGAGATCCCAAGCAATCAGCCCCAGCATTTT
clone size: -; D gene: -; J gene: TRBJ2-7; V gene: TRBV2; CDR3 protein: CASSERSATYEQYF; CDR3 DNA: TGTGCCAGCAGTGAGAGAAGTGCCACCTACGAGCAGTACTTC
clone size: -; D gene: -; J gene: TRBJ2-2; V gene: TRBV19; CDR3 protein: CASSKGVTGELFF; CDR3 DNA: TGTGCCAGTAGTAAAGGGGTCACCGGGGAGCTGTTTTTT
clone size: once; D gene: -; J gene: TRBJ1-3; V gene: TRBV28; CDR3 protein: CAALTQGAGNTIYF; CDR3 DNA: TGTGCCGCCTTAACCCAGGGTGCGGGAAACACCATATATTTT
clone size: -; D gene: TRBD2; J gene: TRBJ2-3; V gene: TRBV6-5; CDR3 protein: CASNGLAGDTQYF; CDR3 DNA: TGTGCCAGCAACGGACTAGCGGGAGATACGCAGTATTTT
clone size: -; D gene: -; J gene: TRBJ1-2; V gene: TRBV7-9; CDR3 protein: CASSADLRVPYGYTF; CDR3 DNA: TGTGCCAGCAGCGCCGACCTCAGGGTTCCCTATGGCTACACCTTC
clone size: -; D gene: -; J gene: TRBJ1-2; V gene: TRBV29-1; CDR3 protein: CSVEELSYGYTF; CDR3 DNA: TGCAGCGTTGAAGAATTGAGCTATGGCTACACCTTC
clone size: -; D gene: -; J gene: TRBJ1-5; V gene: TRBV18; CDR3 protein: CASSPRGLWGSNQPQHF; CDR3 DNA: TGTGCCAGCTCACCCCGGGGTCTCTGGGGAAGCAATCAGCCCCAGCATTTT
clone size: once; D gene: -; J gene: TRBJ1-4; V gene: TRBV27; CDR3 protein: CASSRGANEKLFF; CDR3 DNA: TGTGCCAGCAGTCGGGGGGCTAATGAAAAACTGTTTTTT
clone size: -; D gene: -; J gene: TRBJ1-1; V gene: TRBV3-1/TRBV3-2; CDR3 protein: CASSQVGGDTEAFF; CDR3 DNA: TGTGCCAGCAGCCAAGTTGGAGGGGACACTGAAGCTTTCTTT
clone size: -; D gene: TRBD2; J gene: TRBJ2-3; V gene: TRBV5-1; CDR3 protein: CASSLEPGLGFATDTQYF; CDR3 DNA: TGCGCCAGCAGCTTGGAGCCGGGACTAGGATTCGCCACAGATACGCAGTATTTT
clone size: -; D gene: -; J gene: TRBJ1-1; V gene: TRBV7-3; CDR3 protein: CASSLIAGTEAFF; CDR3 DNA: TGTGCCAGCAGCTTAATCGCAGGGACTGAAGCTTTCTTT
clone size: -; D gene: -; J gene: TRBJ2-2; V gene: TRBV19; CDR3 protein: CACSPAGGITGELFF; CDR3 DNA: TGTGCCTGCTCTCCCGCGGGCGGTATCACCGGGGAGCTGTTTTTT
clone size: -; D gene: -; J gene: TRBJ1-6; V gene: TRBV9; CDR3 protein: CASSAGDLGSPLHF; CDR3 DNA: TGTGCCAGCAGCGCAGGGGATTTAGGTTCACCCCTCCACTTT
clone size: -; D gene: TRBD2; J gene: TRBJ2-1; V gene: TRBV19; CDR3 protein: CASSMWEGRNEQFF; CDR3 DNA: TGTGCCAGTAGTATGTGGGAGGGCCGCAATGAGCAGTTCTTC
clone size: -; D gene: TRBD2; J gene: TRBJ2-1; V gene: TRBV6-5; CDR3 protein: CASSYGTSGVLNEQFF; CDR3 DNA: TGTGCCAGCAGTTATGGGACTAGCGGAGTTCTCAATGAGCAGTTCTTC
clone size: -; D gene: -; J gene: TRBJ1-5; V gene: TRBV6-1; CDR3 protein: CASSESGSQPQHF; CDR3 DNA: TGTGCCAGCAGTGAGAGCGGGTCTCAGCCCCAGCATTTT
clone size: -; D gene: -; J gene: TRBJ1-5; V gene: TRBV3-1/TRBV3-2; CDR3 protein: CASSQEAGLQPQHF; CDR3 DNA: TGTGCCAGCAGCCAAGAAGCAGGTTTGCAGCCCCAGCATTTT
clone size: -; D gene: TRBD1; J gene: TRBJ1-2; V gene: TRBV27; CDR3 protein: CASSLLTGDRGNYGYTF; CDR3 DNA: TGTGCCAGCAGTTTACTAACCGGGGACAGGGGTAACTATGGCTACACCTTC
clone size: -; D gene: -; J gene: TRBJ1-2; V gene: TRBV30; CDR3 protein: CAWRGEGGYGYTF; CDR3 DNA: TGTGCCTGGAGGGGAGAAGGAGGCTATGGCTACACCTTC
clone size: -; D gene: -; J gene: TRBJ1-2; V gene: TRBV25-1; CDR3 protein: CASRATGRDSYGYTF; CDR3 DNA: TGTGCCAGCAGGGCAACGGGCCGGGACTCCTATGGCTACACCTTC
clone size: -; D gene: -; J gene: TRBJ1-1; V gene: TRBV9; CDR3 protein: CASSVDGRDTEAFF; CDR3 DNA: TGTGCCAGCAGCGTAGACGGGAGGGACACTGAAGCTTTCTTT
clone size: -; D gene: -; J gene: TRBJ1-1; V gene: TRBV7-6; CDR3 protein: CASSFGPGDTEAFF; CDR3 DNA: TGTGCCAGCAGCTTTGGGCCCGGGGACACTGAAGCTTTCTTT
clone size: -; D gene: -; J gene: TRBJ2-1; V gene: TRBV7-3; CDR3 protein: CASSLSGDVEQFF; CDR3 DNA: TGTGCCAGCAGCTTATCCGGGGATGTGGAGCAGTTCTTC
clone size: -; D gene: TRBD1; J gene: TRBJ1-1; V gene: TRBV2; CDR3 protein: CASSTDRANTEAFF; CDR3 DNA: TGTGCCAGCAGTACAGACAGGGCGAACACTGAAGCTTTCTTT
clone size: -; D gene: TRBD2; J gene: TRBJ2-2; V gene: TRBV20-1; CDR3 protein: CSASSGRGDTGELFF; CDR3 DNA: TGCAGTGCAAGTAGCGGGAGAGGGGACACCGGGGAGCTGTTTTTT
clone size: -; D gene: -; J gene: TRBJ2-1; V gene: TRBV5-1; CDR3 protein: CASSLDIRTPHNEQFF; CDR3 DNA: TGCGCCAGCAGCTTGGATATTCGGACACCACACAATGAGCAGTTCTTC
clone size: -; D gene: -; J gene: TRBJ1-1; V gene: TRBV14; CDR3 protein: CASSQDRVPLAFF; CDR3 DNA: TGTGCCAGCAGCCAAGATCGGGTGCCTTTGGCTTTCTTT
clone size: -; D gene: -; J gene: TRBJ1-2; V gene: TRBV5-6; CDR3 protein: CASSGQDYGYTF; CDR3 DNA: TGTGCCAGCAGCGGCCAGGACTATGGCTACACCTTC
clone size: -; D gene: -; J gene: TRBJ2-2; V gene: TRBV29-1; CDR3 protein: CSAEAGLDTGELFF; CDR3 DNA: TGCAGCGCCGAAGCAGGGCTGGACACCGGGGAGCTGTTTTTT
clone size: once; D gene: TRBD2; J gene: TRBJ2-2; V gene: TRBV3-1/TRBV3-2; CDR3 protein: CASSLGLANGELFF; CDR3 DNA: TGTGCCAGCAGCCTCGGACTAGCCAACGGGGAGCTGTTTTTT
clone size: -; D gene: TRBD1; J gene: TRBJ1-1; V gene: TRBV6-4; CDR3 protein: CTDRGNTEAFF; CDR3 DNA: TGTACGGACAGGGGGAACACTGAAGCTTTCTTT
clone size: -; D gene: TRBD2; J gene: TRBJ2-3; V gene: TRBV9; CDR3 protein: CASSVASGGEDTQYF; CDR3 DNA: TGTGCCAGCAGCGTAGCTAGCGGGGGGGAAGATACGCAGTATTTT
clone size: -; D gene: -; J gene: TRBJ2-7; V gene: TRBV19; CDR3 protein: CASSISGSSYEQYF; CDR3 DNA: TGTGCCAGTAGTATATCTGGGAGTTCCTACGAGCAGTACTTC
clone size: -; D gene: -; J gene: TRBJ2-5; V gene: TRBV28; CDR3 protein: CASSLFGEAGETQYF; CDR3 DNA: TGTGCCAGCAGTTTATTTGGGGAGGCAGGCGAGACCCAGTACTTC
clone size: -; D gene: -; J gene: TRBJ1-5; V gene: TRBV30; CDR3 protein: CAWSVGLSNQPQHF; CDR3 DNA: TGTGCCTGGAGTGTGGGGCTTAGCAATCAGCCCCAGCATTTT
clone size: -; D gene: -; J gene: TRBJ2-1; V gene: TRBV11-2; CDR3 protein: CASSLNNYNEQFF; CDR3 DNA: TGTGCCAGCAGCTTAAATAACTACAATGAGCAGTTCTTC
clone size: -; D gene: -; J gene: TRBJ1-6; V gene: TRBV27; CDR3 protein: CASSTTNGWAGEGSNSPLHF; CDR3 DNA: TGTGCCAGCAGTACTACCAACGGATGGGCAGGGGAAGGGAGTAATTCACCCCTCCACTTT
clone size: -; D gene: TRBD2; J gene: TRBJ2-1; V gene: TRBV4-1; CDR3 protein: CASSLAGVYNEQFF; CDR3 DNA: TGCGCCAGCTCTCTAGCGGGGGTTTACAATGAGCAGTTCTTC
clone size: -; D gene: -; J gene: TRBJ1-2; V gene: TRBV7-2; CDR3 protein: CASEGTSYGYTF; CDR3 DNA: TGTGCCAGCGAAGGGACAAGCTATGGCTACACCTTC
clone size: -; D gene: -; J gene: TRBJ1-6; V gene: TRBV6-5; CDR3 protein: CASRLQGWSPLHF; CDR3 DNA: TGTGCCAGCAGGCTACAGGGATGGTCACCCCTCCACTTT
clone size: -; D gene: TRBD2; J gene: TRBJ2-3; V gene: TRBV10-3; CDR3 protein: CAISAGGRHTDTQYF; CDR3 DNA: TGTGCCATCAGTGCGGGCGGGAGACACACAGATACGCAGTATTTT
clone size: -; D gene: -; J gene: TRBJ1-4; V gene: TRBV5-1; CDR3 protein: CASSLGGSNEKLFF; CDR3 DNA: TGCGCCAGCAGCTTGGGCGGGAGTAATGAAAAACTGTTTTTT
clone size: -; D gene: TRBD2; J gene: TRBJ2-2; V gene: TRBV19; CDR3 protein: CASSAGGTGELFF; CDR3 DNA: TGTGCCAGTTCAGCGGGGGGTACCGGGGAGCTGTTTTTT
clone size: -; D gene: -; J gene: TRBJ1-1; V gene: TRBV28; CDR3 protein: CASSLGGRTEAFF; CDR3 DNA: TGTGCCAGCAGTTTAGGGGGCAGGACTGAAGCTTTCTTT
clone size: few; D gene: -; J gene: TRBJ1-1; V gene: TRBV3-1/TRBV3-2; CDR3 protein: CASSQGARGGTEAFF; CDR3 DNA: TGTGCCAGCAGCCAAGGGGCCAGGGGTGGCACTGAAGCTTTCTTT
clone size: -; D gene: -; J gene: TRBJ2-1; V gene: TRBV9; CDR3 protein: CASSGAIGGNEQFF; CDR3 DNA: TGTGCCAGCAGCGGGGCAATAGGGGGAAATGAGCAGTTCTTC
clone size: -; D gene: -; J gene: TRBJ1-2; V gene: TRBV5-1; CDR3 protein: CASSLKGTVSPGGYTF; CDR3 DNA: TGCGCCAGCAGCTTGAAAGGGACTGTATCTCCGGGAGGCTACACCTTC
clone size: -; D gene: TRBD1; J gene: TRBJ2-1; V gene: TRBV5-4; CDR3 protein: CASSADRGRYEQFF; CDR3 DNA: TGTGCCAGCAGCGCGGACAGGGGAAGGTATGAGCAGTTCTTC
clone size: -; D gene: -; J gene: TRBJ1-5; V gene: TRBV27; CDR3 protein: CASRPVGEGDQPQHF; CDR3 DNA: TGTGCCAGCAGACCCGTGGGGGAGGGGGATCAGCCCCAGCATTTT
clone size: -; D gene: -; J gene: TRBJ1-2; V gene: TRBV12-3/TRBV12-4; CDR3 protein: CASSRTPDGYTF; CDR3 DNA: TGTGCCAGCAGTCGAACGCCGGATGGCTACACCTTC
clone size: -; D gene: TRBD2; J gene: TRBJ2-2; V gene: TRBV7-7; CDR3 protein: CASSLQASGDGELFF; CDR3 DNA: TGTGCTAGCAGCCTCCAGGCTAGCGGAGACGGGGAGCTGTTTTTT
clone size: -; D gene: -; J gene: TRBJ2-5; V gene: TRBV9; CDR3 protein: CASSVRGAFLETQYF; CDR3 DNA: TGTGCCAGCAGCGTCCGCGGGGCCTTCTTAGAGACCCAGTACTTC
clone size: -; D gene: -; J gene: TRBJ1-3; V gene: TRBV5-1; CDR3 protein: CASSLGGLTVGNTIYF; CDR3 DNA: TGCGCCAGCAGCTTGGGGGGACTCACAGTCGGAAACACCATATATTTT
clone size: -; D gene: TRBD1; J gene: TRBJ1-1; V gene: TRBV5-1; CDR3 protein: CASSFQGVTEAFF; CDR3 DNA: TGCGCCAGCAGCTTCCAGGGGGTAACTGAAGCTTTCTTT